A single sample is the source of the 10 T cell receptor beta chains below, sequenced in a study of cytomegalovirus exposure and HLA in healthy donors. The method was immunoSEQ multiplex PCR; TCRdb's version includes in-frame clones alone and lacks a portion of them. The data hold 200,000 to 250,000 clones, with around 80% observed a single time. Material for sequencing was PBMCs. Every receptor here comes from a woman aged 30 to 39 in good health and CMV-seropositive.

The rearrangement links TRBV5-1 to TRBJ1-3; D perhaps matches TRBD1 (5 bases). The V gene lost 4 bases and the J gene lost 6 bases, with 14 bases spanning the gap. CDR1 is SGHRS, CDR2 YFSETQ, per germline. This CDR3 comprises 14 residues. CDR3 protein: CASSRQGGENTIYF. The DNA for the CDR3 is TGCGCCAGCAGCCGGCAGGGAGGCGAAAACACCATATATTTT. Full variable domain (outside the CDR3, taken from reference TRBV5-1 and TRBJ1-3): KAGVTQTPRYLIKTRGQQVTLSCSPISGHRSVSWYQQTPGQGLQFLFEYFSETQRNKGNFPGRFSGRQFSNSRSEMNVSTLELGDSALYLCASSRQGGENTIYFGEGSWLTVV.

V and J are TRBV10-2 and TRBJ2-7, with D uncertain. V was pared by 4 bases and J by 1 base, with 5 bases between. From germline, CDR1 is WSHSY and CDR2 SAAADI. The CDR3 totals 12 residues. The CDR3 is CASSGGSYEQYF. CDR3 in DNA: TGCGCCAGCAGTGGGGGTTCCTACGAGCAGTACTTC.

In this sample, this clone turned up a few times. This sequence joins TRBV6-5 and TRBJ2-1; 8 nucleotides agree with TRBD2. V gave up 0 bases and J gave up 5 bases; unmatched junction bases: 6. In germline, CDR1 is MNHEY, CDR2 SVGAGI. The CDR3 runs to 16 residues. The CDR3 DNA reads TGTGCCAGCAGTTACTCATCCAGCGGGAGACACAATGAGCAGTTCTTC. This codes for CASSYSSSGRHNEQFF.

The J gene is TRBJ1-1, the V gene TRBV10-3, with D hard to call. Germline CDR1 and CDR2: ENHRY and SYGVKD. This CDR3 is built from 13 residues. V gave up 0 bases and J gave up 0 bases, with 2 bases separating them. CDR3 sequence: CAISESMNTEAFF. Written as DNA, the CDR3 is TGTGCCATCAGTGAGTCGATGAACACTGAAGCTTTCTTT.

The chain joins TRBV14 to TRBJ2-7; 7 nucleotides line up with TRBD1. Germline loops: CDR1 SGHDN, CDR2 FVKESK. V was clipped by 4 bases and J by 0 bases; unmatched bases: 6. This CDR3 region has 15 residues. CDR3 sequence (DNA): TGTGCCAGCAGCCCTTCGGGACAGCGCTCCTACGAGCAGTACTTC. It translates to CASSPSGQRSYEQYF.

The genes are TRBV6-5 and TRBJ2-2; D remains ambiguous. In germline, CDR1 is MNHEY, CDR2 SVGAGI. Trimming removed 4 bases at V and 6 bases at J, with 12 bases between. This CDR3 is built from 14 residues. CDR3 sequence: CASSLVRPPGELFF. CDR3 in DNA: TGTGCCAGCAGTTTGGTCAGACCACCCGGGGAGCTGTTTTTT.

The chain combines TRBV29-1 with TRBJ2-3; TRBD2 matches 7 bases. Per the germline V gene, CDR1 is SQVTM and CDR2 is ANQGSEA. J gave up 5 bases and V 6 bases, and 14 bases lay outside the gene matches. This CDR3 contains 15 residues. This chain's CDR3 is CSVTPVGLAGDTQYF. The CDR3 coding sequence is TGCAGCGTAACCCCGGTGGGGTTAGCGGGAGATACGCAGTATTTT.

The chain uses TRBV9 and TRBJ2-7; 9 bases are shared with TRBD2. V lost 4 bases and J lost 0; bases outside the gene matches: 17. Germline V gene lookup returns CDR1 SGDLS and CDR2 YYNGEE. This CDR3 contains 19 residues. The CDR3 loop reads CASSPNRLAGEWGSYEQYF. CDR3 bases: TGTGCCAGCAGCCCGAATCGGTTAGCGGGAGAGTGGGGCTCCTACGAGCAGTACTTC.

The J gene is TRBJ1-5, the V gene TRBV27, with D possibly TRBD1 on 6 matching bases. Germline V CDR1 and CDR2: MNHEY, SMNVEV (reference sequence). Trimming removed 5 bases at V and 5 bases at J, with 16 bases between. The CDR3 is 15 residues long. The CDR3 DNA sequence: TGTGCCAGCAGTGACAGTGGGGGGCCTTATCAGCCCCAGCATTTT. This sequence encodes CASSDSGGPYQPQHF.

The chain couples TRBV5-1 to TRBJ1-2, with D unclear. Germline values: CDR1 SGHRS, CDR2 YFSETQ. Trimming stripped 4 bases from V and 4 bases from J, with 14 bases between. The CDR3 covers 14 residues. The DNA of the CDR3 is TGCGCCAGCAGCCGGACGGCAGGTGGCTATGGCTACACCTTC. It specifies CASSRTAGGYGYTF.